The clone carrying this TCR beta chain showed up many times. No antigen is known for it. The data belong to a study of T-cell reconstitution after alpha-beta-depleted transplantation in children. Findings of the study overall: The high TCRbeta diversity at day 60 in some patients came from surviving recipient T cells and thymic progenitors. Approximately two months post-transplant, alpha-beta T cells reportedly originated from several hundred expanded graft clones. Once a year had passed after transplant, T-cell counts and diversity came mostly from newly produced T cells.

Unique molecular identifiers were incorporated during preparation of the TCRbeta library. One entry per CDR3 protein results from TCRdb running MiXCR on the PCR reads. The sample holds over 90,000 distinct CDR3 sequences, less than 6% seen once. CDR1 is SQVTM and CDR2 is ANQGSEA in the germline V gene. The CDR3 has 12 residues. The V and J ends lost 4 bases and 5 bases respectively, with 11 bases between them. The rearrangement uses TRBV29-1 and TRBJ1-1; D might be TRBD1 (5 bases). This TCR was recovered from a female patient younger than 10 who had a stem cell transplant for Fanconi anemia, so the T cells may come from the graft donor. Sample: PBMCs, mostly from graft donor cells, taken 60 days after TCRalphabeta/CD19-depleted stem cell transplant. CDR3 in amino acids: CSVAKGRTEAFF. DNA of the CDR3: TGCAGCGTTGCTAAGGGGAGGACTGAAGCTTTCTTT.